These 16 T cell receptor beta chains were sequenced from one sample in a study of blood T cell repertoires in COVID-19. Repertoires were generated with immunoSEQ multiplex PCR, while TCRdb's copy carries only in-frame clones and drops some. The sample holds about 170,000 clones, around 80% seen once. Source material: PBMCs or T cells enriched from blood (not recorded which). Receptors originate from a woman aged 45 to 65 in a cohort exposed to, infected with or recovered from COVID-19 (not recorded which).

The J gene is TRBJ1-2, the V gene TRBV28, with 7 bases lining up with TRBD1. CDR3 length: 14 residues. Looked up from germline, CDR1 is MDHEN and CDR2 is SYDVKM. The V and J ends lost 3 bases and 6 bases, in that order; junction bases with no gene match: 7. CDR3 DNA sequence: TGTGCCAGCAGTTTCCCTACCAGGGGGAATGGCTACACCTTC. It codes for CASSFPTRGNGYTF.

The CDR3 coding sequence is TGTGCCAGCAGTGGGGGGTCCTATAATTCACCCCTCCACTTT. It encodes CASSGGSYNSPLHF. This rearrangement joins TRBV28 to TRBJ1-6; D is perhaps TRBD1 (5 bases). CDR1 and CDR2 from the germline V gene are MDHEN and SYDVKM. V was trimmed by 5 bases and J by 1 base, leaving 6 bases between them. This CDR3 has 14 amino acids.

CDR3: CASSLFTGSPEAFF. The CDR3 DNA reads as TGTGCCAGCAGTTTGTTTACAGGGAGTCCTGAAGCTTTCTTT. The chain carries TRBV27 and TRBJ1-1, with D possibly TRBD1 on 6 matching bases. V lost 3 bases to trimming and J lost 6 bases, with 14 bases between them. Germline values: CDR1 MNHEY, CDR2 SMNVEV (reference sequence). This CDR3 region has 14 residues.

The rearrangement links TRBV7-9 to TRBJ1-2; TRBD1 aligns across 10 bases. Germline CDR1 SEHNR, CDR2 FQNEAQ (reference sequence). The CDR3 contains 15 residues. V lost 8 bases, J lost 3 bases, and 9 bases stayed unmatched. The CDR3 loop reads CASRPTGGFDYGYTF. CDR3 nucleotides: TGTGCCAGCCGTCCGACAGGGGGCTTTGACTATGGCTACACCTTC.

The chain carries TRBV5-1 and TRBJ2-1, with 7 bases matching TRBD1. Germline-derived CDR1 and CDR2 are SGHRS and YFSETQ. The CDR3 spans 15 residues. The junction had 3 bases not matched to a gene; V was cut back by 3 bases and J by 0 bases. The CDR3 here is CASSSTGSSYNEQFF. As DNA, the CDR3 is TGCGCCAGCAGCTCGACAGGGAGCTCCTACAATGAGCAGTTCTTC.

J is TRBJ2-2 and V is TRBV2, with 9 positions matching TRBD1. V trimming: 8 bases; J trimming: 0 bases; junction bases outside the gene matches: 4. The CDR3 has 15 residues. Germline CDR1 SNHLY, CDR2 FYNNEI. The DNA of the CDR3 is TGTGCCAGCGGTCGGACAGGGGCGAACACCGGGGAGCTGTTTTTT. It specifies CASGRTGANTGELFF.

This chain uses TRBV3-1 (or the pseudogene TRBV3-2) with TRBJ2-4; D unclear. The CDR3 totals 14 residues. Deletions cut 0 bases from V and 8 bases from J, with 11 bases between. Germline V CDR1 and CDR2: LGHDT, YNNKEL (reference sequence). The CDR3 DNA is TGTGCCAGCAGCCAAGAAGAACTTATGGACATTCAGTACTTC. It yields the protein CASSQEELMDIQYF.

This sequence joins TRBV5-1 and TRBJ1-4; D may be TRBD1 (5 bases). Germline CDR1 and CDR2: SGHRS and YFSETQ. There are 16 residues in the CDR3. The ends were cut back, 7 bases at V and 0 bases at J, with 16 bases in the middle. The CDR3, as DNA: TGCGCCAGCGGTCGAGATGGGGCTTCAACTAATGAAAAACTGTTTTTT. The encoded protein is CASGRDGASTNEKLFF.

In its sample, this clone was seen a few times. The CDR3 spells CASSRGQGDEQYF. In DNA, the CDR3 is TGTGCCAGCAGCCGGGGACAGGGGGACGAGCAGTACTTC. The rearrangement links TRBV7-3 to TRBJ2-7, with 11 bases matching TRBD1. Germline CDR1 reads SGHTA; CDR2 reads FQGTGA. With 5 bases clipped from V and 5 bases from J, the junction kept 2 bases outside the gene matches. The CDR3 is 13 residues long.

This chain joins TRBV28 and TRBJ2-1, with 11 positions matching TRBD2. V dropped 4 bases and J dropped 2; count of bases not matched to a gene: 4. The CDR3 spans 16 residues. Germline assignment: CDR1 MDHEN and CDR2 SYDVKM. CDR3 protein: CASSSPTSGTYNEQFF. CDR3 DNA sequence: TGTGCCAGCAGTTCCCCGACTAGCGGGACCTACAATGAGCAGTTCTTC.

The chain uses TRBV2 and TRBJ1-2; weak D call: TRBD1 (6 bases). The germline CDR1 and CDR2 sequences are SNHLY and FYNNEI. Trimming cost V 0 bases and J 5 bases, with 13 bases left between them. This CDR3 has 15 amino acids. The DNA for the CDR3 is TGTGCCAGCAGTGAAGCTTCCGGGACACTTTATGGCTACACCTTC. Translation gives CASSEASGTLYGYTF.

The chain is built from TRBV11-1 and TRBJ2-3; 7 bases match TRBD1. The germline gives CDR1 SGHAT, CDR2 FQDESV (reference sequence). The CDR3 has 14 amino acids. Trimming cost V 7 bases and J 2 bases; bases outside gene matches: 6. CDR3 sequence: CASTHGTVTDTQYF. For the CDR3, the DNA is TGTGCCAGCACCCACGGGACAGTCACAGATACGCAGTATTTT. Combining the CDR3 with reference TRBV11-1 and TRBJ2-3 gives the whole variable domain EAEVAQSPRYKITEKSQAVAFWCDPISGHATLYWYRQILGQGPELLVQFQDESVVDDSQLPKDRFSAERLKGVDSTLKIQPAELGDSAMYLCASTHGTVTDTQYFGPGTRLTVL.

This chain links TRBV11-3 with TRBJ2-2; D might be TRBD2 (5 bases). CDR1 and CDR2 from the germline V gene are SGHNT and YENEEA. This CDR3 is 14 amino acids long. V gave up 1 base and J gave up 8 bases, with 11 bases separating them. The CDR3 region has the DNA TGTGCCAGCAGCTTAGTACAGACTACGGGGGAGCTGTTTTTT. Its protein is CASSLVQTTGELFF.

This sequence joins TRBV7-2 and TRBJ2-3; 7 bases fit TRBD2. The CDR3 has 14 amino acids. From germline, CDR1 is SGHTA and CDR2 FQGNSA. Losses at the gene ends were 4 bases for V and 2 bases for J; bases not matched to a gene: 3. The CDR3 bases are TGTGCCAGCAGCTCCAGCGGGGCCACAGATACGCAGTATTTT. Translation: CASSSSGATDTQYF.

CDR3 DNA sequence: TGTGCCAGCAGGGGATCTAGCGGGGACTCCTACGAGCAGTACTTC. Translated: CASRGSSGDSYEQYF. The genes are TRBV6-5 and TRBJ2-7; 9 bases line up with TRBD2. The CDR3 contains 15 residues. Germline V lookup: CDR1 MNHEY, CDR2 SVGAGI. J gave up 0 bases and V 6 bases, and 6 bases lay outside the gene matches.

The chain employs TRBV3-1 (or the pseudogene TRBV3-2) and TRBJ1-1, with D tentatively TRBD1 (6 bases). Germline V gene sequence: CDR1 LGHDT, CDR2 YNNKEL (reference sequence). Trimming left V 0 bases short and J 8 bases short, with 16 bases between. CDR3 size: 15 residues. CDR3 amino acids: CASSQDLWQGIEAFF. CDR3 DNA sequence: TGTGCCAGCAGCCAAGATCTCTGGCAGGGGATCGAAGCTTTCTTT.